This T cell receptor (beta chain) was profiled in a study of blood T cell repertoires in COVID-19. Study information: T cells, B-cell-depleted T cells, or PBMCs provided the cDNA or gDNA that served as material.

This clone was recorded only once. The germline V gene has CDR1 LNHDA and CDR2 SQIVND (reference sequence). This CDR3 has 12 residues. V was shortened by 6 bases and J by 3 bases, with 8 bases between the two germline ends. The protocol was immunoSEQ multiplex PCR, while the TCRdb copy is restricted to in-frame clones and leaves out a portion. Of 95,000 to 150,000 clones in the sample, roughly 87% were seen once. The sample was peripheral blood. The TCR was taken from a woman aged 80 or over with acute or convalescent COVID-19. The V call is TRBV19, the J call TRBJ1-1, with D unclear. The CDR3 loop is CASREEYTEAFF. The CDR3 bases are TGTGCCAGTAGGGAGGAATACACTGAAGCTTTCTTT.